This T cell receptor beta chain was profiled in a study of CD8 T cells in ankylosing spondylitis. This clonotype showed up many times. Its specificity is unknown. Findings of the study overall: Peripheral blood held disease-linked clones only at relatively low frequency, and these were CD8+.

Trimming removed 2 bases from V and 4 bases from J; junction bases left unmatched: 3. Germline CDR1 is SGDLS and CDR2 is YYNGEE. This CDR3 has 15 amino acids. Quantitative 5'-RACE with molecular barcodes generated TCR beta libraries. Using its own MiXCR run on the 5' RACE reads, TCRdb lists one record per CDR3 protein. The sample has around 180,000 distinct CDR3 sequences, approximately 13% seen once; the top ten hold roughly 11%. Material: blood, either unsorted or a sorted T cell fraction (not recorded which). The chain carries TRBV9 and TRBJ2-3; TRBD2 aligns across 11 bases. The sequence was collected from a female donor with ankylosing spondylitis or in good health (not recorded which). The CDR3 here is CASSVTSGTADTQYF. In DNA, the CDR3 is TGTGCCAGCAGCGTGACTAGCGGGACAGCAGATACGCAGTATTTT. Together with reference TRBV9 and TRBJ2-3, the CDR3 gives the full variable domain: DSGVTQTPKHLITATGQRVTLRCSPRSGDLSVYWYQQSLDQGLQFLIQYYNGEERAKGNILERFSAQQFPDLHSELNLSSLELGDSALYFCASSVTSGTADTQYFGPGTRLTVL.